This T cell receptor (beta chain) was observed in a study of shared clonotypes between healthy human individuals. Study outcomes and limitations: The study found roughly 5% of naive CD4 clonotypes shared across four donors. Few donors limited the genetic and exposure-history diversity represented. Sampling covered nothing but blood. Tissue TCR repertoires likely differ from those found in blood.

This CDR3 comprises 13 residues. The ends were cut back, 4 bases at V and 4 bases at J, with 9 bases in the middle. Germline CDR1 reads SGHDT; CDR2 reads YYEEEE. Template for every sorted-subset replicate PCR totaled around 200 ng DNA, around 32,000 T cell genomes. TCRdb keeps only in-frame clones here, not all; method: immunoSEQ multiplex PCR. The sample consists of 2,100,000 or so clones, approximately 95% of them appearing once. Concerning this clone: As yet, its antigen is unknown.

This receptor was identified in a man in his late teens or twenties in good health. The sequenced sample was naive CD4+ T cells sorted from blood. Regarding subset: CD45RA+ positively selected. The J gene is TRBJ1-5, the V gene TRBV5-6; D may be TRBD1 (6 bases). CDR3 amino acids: CASSTDRNQPQHF. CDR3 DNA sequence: TGTGCCAGCAGCACCGACAGGAATCAGCCCCAGCATTTT.